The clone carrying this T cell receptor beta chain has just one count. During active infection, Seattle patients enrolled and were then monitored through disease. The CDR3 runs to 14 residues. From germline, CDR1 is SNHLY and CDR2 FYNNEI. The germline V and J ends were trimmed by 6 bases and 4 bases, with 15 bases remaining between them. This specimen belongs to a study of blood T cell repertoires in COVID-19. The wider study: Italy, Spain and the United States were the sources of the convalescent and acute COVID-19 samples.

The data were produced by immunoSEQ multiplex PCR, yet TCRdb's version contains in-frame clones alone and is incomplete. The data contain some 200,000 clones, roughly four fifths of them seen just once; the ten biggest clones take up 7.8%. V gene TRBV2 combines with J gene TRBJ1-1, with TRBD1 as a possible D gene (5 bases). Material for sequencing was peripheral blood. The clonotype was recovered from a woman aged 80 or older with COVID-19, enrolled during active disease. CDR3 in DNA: TGTGCCAGCAGGCAGACAGCCTCAGGCACTGAAGCTTTCTTT. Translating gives CASRQTASGTEAFF.